Listed below are T cell receptor beta chains from one sample, sequenced in a study of T cell responses to AZD1222 COVID-19 vaccine. The assay was immunoSEQ multiplex PCR, and TCRdb's table has in-frame clones only and misses some. The sample shows about 100,000 clones, 80% to 90% of them seen only once. This material consisted of peripheral blood, taken on day 0 of AZD1222 vaccination. Every receptor here comes from an adult in good health. Each CDR3 is given with its conserved first and last residue. A D gene is named only where the DNA matches it firmly. The size of a clone is reported for some rows only, either as once, few or many, or as a class for expanded clones.

clone_size: -; d_call: TRBD1; cdr3_length: 15; j_call: TRBJ2-7; v_call: TRBV6-6; cdr3_nt: TGTGCCAGCAGTTCTGCACAGGGGGCGGGTAGCGAGCAGTACTTC; cdr3_aa: CASSSAQGAGSEQYF
clone_size: -; d_call: -; cdr3_length: 12; j_call: TRBJ2-7; v_call: TRBV5-1; cdr3_nt: TGCGCCAGCAGCTTTTCCACAGGAGAGCAGTACTTC; cdr3_aa: CASSFSTGEQYF
clone_size: -; d_call: TRBD2; cdr3_length: 19; j_call: TRBJ2-7; v_call: TRBV18; cdr3_nt: TGTGCCAGCTCACCACCTAGCGGGAGCTCTCTTGGGAAGTCCTACGAGCAGTACTTC; cdr3_aa: CASSPPSGSSLGKSYEQYF
clone_size: -; d_call: -; cdr3_length: 15; j_call: TRBJ2-5; v_call: TRBV7-2; cdr3_nt: TGTGCCAGCAGCTTCCAAGCGGGTGGGGAAGAGACCCAGTACTTC; cdr3_aa: CASSFQAGGEETQYF
clone_size: -; d_call: TRBD1; cdr3_length: 15; j_call: TRBJ1-1; v_call: TRBV11-3; cdr3_nt: TGTGCCAGCAGCCACAGGACAGGTTGGAACACTGAAGCTTTCTTT; cdr3_aa: CASSHRTGWNTEAFF
clone_size: -; d_call: TRBD1; cdr3_length: 14; j_call: TRBJ1-5; v_call: TRBV27; cdr3_nt: TGTGCCAGCAGTCCTGATCGGGTCCAGGGGGCCCAGCATTTT; cdr3_aa: CASSPDRVQGAQHF
clone_size: -; d_call: -; cdr3_length: 15; j_call: TRBJ1-5; v_call: TRBV4-1; cdr3_nt: TGCGCCAGCAGCCAAGAGAGAGTGGGCAATCAGCCCCAGCATTTT; cdr3_aa: CASSQERVGNQPQHF
clone_size: -; d_call: -; cdr3_length: 15; j_call: TRBJ1-3; v_call: TRBV1; cdr3_nt: TGCACCAGCAGCCTCCAGGGCCTCTCTGGAAACACCATATATTTT; cdr3_aa: CTSSLQGLSGNTIYF
clone_size: few; d_call: TRBD1; cdr3_length: 13; j_call: TRBJ1-1; v_call: TRBV6-5; cdr3_nt: TGTGCCAGCAGTTCAGCGGGACAGCATCTTGCTTTCTTT; cdr3_aa: CASSSAGQHLAFF
clone_size: few; d_call: -; cdr3_length: 12; j_call: TRBJ1-1; v_call: TRBV10-3; cdr3_nt: TGTGCCATCAGAGGATCGAACACTGAAGCTTTCTTT; cdr3_aa: CAIRGSNTEAFF
clone_size: -; d_call: TRBD1; cdr3_length: 13; j_call: TRBJ2-7; v_call: TRBV11-2; cdr3_nt: TGTGCCACCAGGACAGGGGGACTCTACGAGCAGTACTTC; cdr3_aa: CATRTGGLYEQYF
clone_size: -; d_call: -; cdr3_length: 16; j_call: TRBJ1-1; v_call: TRBV10-1; cdr3_nt: TGCGCCAGCAGTGAGTCGGAAACAGACATGAACACTGAAGCTTTCTTT; cdr3_aa: CASSESETDMNTEAFF
clone_size: -; d_call: TRBD1; cdr3_length: 17; j_call: TRBJ1-6; v_call: TRBV19; cdr3_nt: TGTGCCAGTAGTCCAGGGACAGCTAGAAGCCTTAATTCACCCCTCCACTTT; cdr3_aa: CASSPGTARSLNSPLHF
clone_size: -; d_call: TRBD1; cdr3_length: 13; j_call: TRBJ1-1; v_call: TRBV28; cdr3_nt: TGTGCCAGCACCGGGACAGGGTGGACTGAAGCTTTCTTT; cdr3_aa: CASTGTGWTEAFF
clone_size: -; d_call: -; cdr3_length: 13; j_call: TRBJ2-5; v_call: TRBV18; cdr3_nt: TGTGCCAGCTCACCTGCCTTAGAAGAGACCCAGTACTTC; cdr3_aa: CASSPALEETQYF
clone_size: -; d_call: -; cdr3_length: 13; j_call: TRBJ1-3; v_call: TRBV7-3; cdr3_nt: TGTGCCAGCAGCTCCAAGGCTGGAAACACCATATATTTT; cdr3_aa: CASSSKAGNTIYF
clone_size: -; d_call: TRBD1; cdr3_length: 15; j_call: TRBJ1-1; v_call: TRBV10-3; cdr3_nt: TGTGCCATCAGTGAACAGGGGCAGGGAAACACTGAAGCTTTCTTT; cdr3_aa: CAISEQGQGNTEAFF